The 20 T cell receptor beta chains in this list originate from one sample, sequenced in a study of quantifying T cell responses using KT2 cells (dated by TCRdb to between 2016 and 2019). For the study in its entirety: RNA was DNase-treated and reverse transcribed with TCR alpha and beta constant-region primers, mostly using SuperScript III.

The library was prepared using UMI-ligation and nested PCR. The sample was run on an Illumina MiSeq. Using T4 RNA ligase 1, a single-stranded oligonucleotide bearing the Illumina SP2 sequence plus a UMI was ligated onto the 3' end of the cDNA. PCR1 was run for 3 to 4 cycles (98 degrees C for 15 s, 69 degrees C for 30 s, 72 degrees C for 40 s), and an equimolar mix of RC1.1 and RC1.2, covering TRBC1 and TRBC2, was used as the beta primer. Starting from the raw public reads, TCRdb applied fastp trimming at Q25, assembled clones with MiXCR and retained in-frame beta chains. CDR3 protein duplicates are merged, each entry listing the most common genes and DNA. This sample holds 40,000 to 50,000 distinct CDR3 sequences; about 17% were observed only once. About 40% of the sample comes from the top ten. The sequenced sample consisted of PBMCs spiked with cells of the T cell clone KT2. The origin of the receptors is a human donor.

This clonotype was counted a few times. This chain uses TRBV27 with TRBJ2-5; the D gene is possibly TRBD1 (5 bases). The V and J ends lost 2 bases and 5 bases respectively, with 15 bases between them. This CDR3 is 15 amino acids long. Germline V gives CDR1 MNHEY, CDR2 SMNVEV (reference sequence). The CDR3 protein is CASSLAGILGETQYF. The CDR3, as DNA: TGTGCCAGCAGTTTAGCAGGGATATTAGGGGAGACCCAGTACTTC.

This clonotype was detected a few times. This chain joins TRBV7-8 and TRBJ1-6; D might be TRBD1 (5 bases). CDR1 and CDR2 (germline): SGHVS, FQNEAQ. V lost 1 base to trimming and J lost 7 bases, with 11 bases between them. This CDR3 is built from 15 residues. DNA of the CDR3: TGTGCCAGCAGCTTAGTCCTCGACAGCAATTCACCCCTCCACTTT. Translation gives CASSLVLDSNSPLHF.

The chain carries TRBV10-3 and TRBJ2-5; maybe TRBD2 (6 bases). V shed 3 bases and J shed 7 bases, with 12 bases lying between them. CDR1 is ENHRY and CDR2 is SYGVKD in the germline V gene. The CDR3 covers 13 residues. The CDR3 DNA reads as TGTGCCATCAGTGACCCCGGGACTCTGACCCAGTACTTC. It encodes CAISDPGTLTQYF.

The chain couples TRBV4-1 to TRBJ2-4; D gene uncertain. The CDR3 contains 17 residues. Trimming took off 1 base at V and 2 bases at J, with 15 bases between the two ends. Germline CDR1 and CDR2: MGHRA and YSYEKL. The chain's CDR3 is CASSQGSPSGTKNIQYF. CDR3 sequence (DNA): TGCGCCAGCAGCCAAGGATCTCCGAGTGGTACCAAAAACATTCAGTACTTC.

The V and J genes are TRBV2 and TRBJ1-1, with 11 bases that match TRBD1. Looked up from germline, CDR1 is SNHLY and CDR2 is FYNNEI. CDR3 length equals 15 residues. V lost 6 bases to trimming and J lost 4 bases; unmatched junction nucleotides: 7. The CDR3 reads CASRDRGRGGTEAFF. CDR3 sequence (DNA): TGTGCCAGCAGGGACAGGGGGCGCGGGGGCACTGAAGCTTTCTTT.

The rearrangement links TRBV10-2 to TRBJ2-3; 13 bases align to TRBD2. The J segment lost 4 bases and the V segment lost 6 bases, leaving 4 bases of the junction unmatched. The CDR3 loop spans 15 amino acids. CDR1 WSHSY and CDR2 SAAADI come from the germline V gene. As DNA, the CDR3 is TGCGCCAGCAGGGGACTAGCGGGGTTGTCAGATACGCAGTATTTT. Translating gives CASRGLAGLSDTQYF.

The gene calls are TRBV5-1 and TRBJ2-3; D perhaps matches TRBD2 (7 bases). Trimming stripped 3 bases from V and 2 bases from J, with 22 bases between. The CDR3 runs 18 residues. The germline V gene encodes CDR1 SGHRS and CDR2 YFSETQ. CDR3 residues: CASSSGALGGALTDTQYF. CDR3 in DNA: TGCGCCAGCAGCTCGGGGGCCTTGGGAGGGGCCCTCACAGATACGCAGTATTTT.

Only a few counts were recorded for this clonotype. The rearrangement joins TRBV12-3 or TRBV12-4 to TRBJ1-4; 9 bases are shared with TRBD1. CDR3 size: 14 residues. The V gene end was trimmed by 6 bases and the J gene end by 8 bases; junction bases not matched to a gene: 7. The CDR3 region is CASRWDREGEKLFF. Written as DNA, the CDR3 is TGTGCCAGCAGGTGGGACAGGGAAGGGGAAAAACTGTTTTTT.

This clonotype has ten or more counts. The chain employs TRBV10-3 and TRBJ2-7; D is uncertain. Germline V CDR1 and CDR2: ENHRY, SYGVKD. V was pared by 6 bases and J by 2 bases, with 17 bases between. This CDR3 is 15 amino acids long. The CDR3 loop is CAISLVGSGAYEQYF. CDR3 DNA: TGTGCCATCAGCCTCGTCGGGTCTGGGGCCTACGAGCAGTACTTC.

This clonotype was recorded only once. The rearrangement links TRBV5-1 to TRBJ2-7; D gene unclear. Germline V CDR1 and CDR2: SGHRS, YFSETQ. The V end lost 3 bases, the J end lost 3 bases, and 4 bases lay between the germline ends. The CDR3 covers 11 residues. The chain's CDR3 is CASSCNYEQYF. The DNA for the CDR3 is TGCGCCAGCAGCTGCAACTACGAGCAGTACTTC. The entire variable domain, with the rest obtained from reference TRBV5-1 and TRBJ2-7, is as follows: KAGVTQTPRYLIKTRGQQVTLSCSPISGHRSVSWYQQTPGQGLQFLFEYFSETQRNKGNFPGRFSGRQFSNSRSEMNVSTLELGDSALYLCASSCNYEQYFGPGTRLTVT.

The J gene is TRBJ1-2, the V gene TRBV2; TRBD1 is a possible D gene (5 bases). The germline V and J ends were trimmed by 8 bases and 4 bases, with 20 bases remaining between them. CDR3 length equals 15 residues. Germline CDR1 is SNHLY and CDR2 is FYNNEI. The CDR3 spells CASRTGLTEFYGYTF. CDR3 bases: TGTGCCAGCCGAACGGGGCTGACGGAGTTCTATGGCTACACCTTC.

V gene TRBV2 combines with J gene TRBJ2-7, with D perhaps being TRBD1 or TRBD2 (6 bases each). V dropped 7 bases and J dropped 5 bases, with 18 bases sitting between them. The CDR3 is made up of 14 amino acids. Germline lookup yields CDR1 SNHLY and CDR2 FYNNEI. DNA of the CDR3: TGTGCCAGCAACCAAAGGGGGGTCGGAGACGAGCAGTACTTC. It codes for CASNQRGVGDEQYF.

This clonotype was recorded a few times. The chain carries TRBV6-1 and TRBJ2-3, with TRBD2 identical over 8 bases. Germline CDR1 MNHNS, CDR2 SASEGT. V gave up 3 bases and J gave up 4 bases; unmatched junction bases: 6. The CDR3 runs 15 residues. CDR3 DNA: TGTGCCAGCAGTGAGGCCGGGGGGGGGGCAGATACGCAGTATTTT. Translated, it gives CASSEAGGGADTQYF.

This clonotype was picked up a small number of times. This CDR3 is CASSQDRRSNQPQHF. The CDR3 DNA follows: TGCGCCAGCAGCCAAGATAGGCGGTCCAATCAGCCCCAGCATTTT. The chain combines TRBV4-1 with TRBJ1-5; D not certain. Germline V lookup: CDR1 MGHRA, CDR2 YSYEKL. CDR3 length: 15 amino acids. Trimming left V 0 bases short and J 3 bases short, with 9 bases between.

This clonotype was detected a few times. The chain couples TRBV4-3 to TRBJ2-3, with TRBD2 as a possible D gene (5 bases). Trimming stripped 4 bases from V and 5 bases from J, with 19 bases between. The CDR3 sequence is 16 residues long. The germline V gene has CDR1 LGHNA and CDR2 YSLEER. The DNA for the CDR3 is TGCGCCAGCAGCCCCCAGCGCTGGCGGGCGGGAGATACGCAGTATTTT. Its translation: CASSPQRWRAGDTQYF.

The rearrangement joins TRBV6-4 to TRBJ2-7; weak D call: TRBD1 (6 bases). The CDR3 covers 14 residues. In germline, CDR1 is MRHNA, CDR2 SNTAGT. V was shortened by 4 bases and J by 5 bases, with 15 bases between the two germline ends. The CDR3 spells CASSARQGIHEQYF. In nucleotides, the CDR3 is TGTGCCAGCAGTGCTCGGCAGGGGATTCACGAGCAGTACTTC.

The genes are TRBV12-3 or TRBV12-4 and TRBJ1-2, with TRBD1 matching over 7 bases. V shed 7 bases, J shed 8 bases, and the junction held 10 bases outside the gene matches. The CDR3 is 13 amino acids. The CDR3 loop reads CASTKSTGDGYTF. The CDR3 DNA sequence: TGTGCCAGCACAAAATCCACAGGGGACGGCTACACCTTC.

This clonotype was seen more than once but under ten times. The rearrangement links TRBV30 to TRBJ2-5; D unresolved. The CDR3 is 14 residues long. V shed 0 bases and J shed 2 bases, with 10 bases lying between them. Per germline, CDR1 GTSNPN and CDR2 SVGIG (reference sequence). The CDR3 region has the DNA TGTGCCTGGAGTGTAGATCCAGATCAAGAGACCCAGTACTTC. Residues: CAWSVDPDQETQYF. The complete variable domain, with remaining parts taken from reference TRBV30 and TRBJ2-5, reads SQTIHQWPATLVQPVGSPLSLECTVEGTSNPNLYWYRQAAGRGLQLLFYSVGIGQISSEVPQNLSASRPQDRQFILSSKKLLLSDSGFYLCAWSVDPDQETQYFGPGTRLLVL.

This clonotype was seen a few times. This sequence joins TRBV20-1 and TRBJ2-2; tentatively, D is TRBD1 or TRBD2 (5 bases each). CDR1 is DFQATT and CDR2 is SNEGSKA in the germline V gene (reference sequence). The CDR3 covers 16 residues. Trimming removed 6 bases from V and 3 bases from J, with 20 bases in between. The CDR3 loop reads CSARLQGLGDTGELFF. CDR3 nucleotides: TGCAGTGCCAGGTTGCAGGGCCTGGGGGACACCGGGGAGCTGTTTTTT.

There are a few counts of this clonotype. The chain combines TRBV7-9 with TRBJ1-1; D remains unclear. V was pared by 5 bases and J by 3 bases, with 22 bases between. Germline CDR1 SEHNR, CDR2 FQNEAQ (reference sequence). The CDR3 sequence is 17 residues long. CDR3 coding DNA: TGTGCCAGCAGCCCCCCACTGGTAGGGAAAATAGACACTGAAGCTTTCTTT. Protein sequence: CASSPPLVGKIDTEAFF.